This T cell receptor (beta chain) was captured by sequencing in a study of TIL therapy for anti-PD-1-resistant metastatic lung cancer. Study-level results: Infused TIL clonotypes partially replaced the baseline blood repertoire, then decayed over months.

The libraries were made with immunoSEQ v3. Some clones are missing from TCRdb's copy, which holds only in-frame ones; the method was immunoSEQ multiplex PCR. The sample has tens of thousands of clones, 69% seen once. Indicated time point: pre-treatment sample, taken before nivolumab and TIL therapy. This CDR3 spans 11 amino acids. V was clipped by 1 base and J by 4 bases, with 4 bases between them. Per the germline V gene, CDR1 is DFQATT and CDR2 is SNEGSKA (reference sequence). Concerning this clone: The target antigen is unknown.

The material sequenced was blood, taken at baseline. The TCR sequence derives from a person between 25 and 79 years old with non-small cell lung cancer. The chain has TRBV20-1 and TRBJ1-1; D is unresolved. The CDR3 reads CSARGSTEAFF. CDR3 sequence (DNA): TGCAGTGCTAGAGGGAGCACTGAAGCTTTCTTT.